These 27 T cell receptor beta chains share one sample of origin, sequenced in a study of blood T cell repertoires in COVID-19. TCRdb's table, derived via immunoSEQ multiplex PCR, lists solely in-frame clones and lacks some. The sample lists some 150,000 clones; about 86% were seen once. The sequenced sample consisted of peripheral blood. The receptors originated from a man between 65 and 85 years old with acute or convalescent COVID-19.

The chain recombines TRBV4-1 with TRBJ2-1, with 7 bases aligning to TRBD2. Germline lookup yields CDR1 MGHRA and CDR2 YSYEKL. J was trimmed by 0 bases and V by 3 bases; bases with no gene match: 2. This CDR3 spans 15 amino acids. This CDR3 reads CASSHSGDSYNEQFF. In DNA, the CDR3 is TGCGCCAGCAGCCACAGCGGGGACTCCTACAATGAGCAGTTCTTC.

This chain links TRBV19 with TRBJ2-7; TRBD2 agrees at 9 bases. Germline V gene lookup returns CDR1 LNHDA and CDR2 SQIVND (reference sequence). V gave up 5 bases and J gave up 1 base; unmatched junction bases: 6. The CDR3 is 15 amino acids. The CDR3 nucleotides are TGTGCCAGTAGTTCCTTAGCGGGAGTGTCCTACGAGCAGTACTTC. Protein product: CASSSLAGVSYEQYF.

A single count supports this clone. The chain is built from TRBV4-2 and TRBJ2-1; 10 bases match TRBD2. The length of the CDR3 is 16 residues. The V segment lost 1 base and the J segment 3 bases; nucleotides outside the gene matches: 3. The V gene's germline CDR1 is LGHNA and CDR2 YNFKEQ. The CDR3 reads CASSQVAGGNYNEQFF. CDR3 nucleotides: TGTGCCAGCAGCCAAGTAGCGGGAGGTAACTACAATGAGCAGTTCTTC.

This chain links TRBV5-4 with TRBJ2-7; tentatively, D is TRBD2 (6 bases). Germline CDR1 reads SGHNT; CDR2 reads YYREEE (reference sequence). The CDR3 spans 15 residues. Trimming shortened V by 2 bases and J by 2 bases, and 14 bases separated the two germline ends. The CDR3 protein is CASSFDGGRTYEQYF. The CDR3 nucleotides are TGTGCCAGCAGCTTTGATGGGGGGAGAACCTACGAGCAGTACTTC.

This sequence joins TRBV6-6 and TRBJ2-1; D gene uncertain. Trimming stripped 7 bases from V and 0 bases from J, with 4 bases between. CDR3 length: 12 amino acids. Germline values: CDR1 MNHNY, CDR2 SVGAGI (reference sequence). The CDR3 loop reads CASKSSYNEQFF. Here the CDR3 DNA reads TGTGCCAGCAAGAGCTCCTACAATGAGCAGTTCTTC.

The chain uses TRBV2 and TRBJ1-5; D is perhaps TRBD1 (5 bases). The CDR3 is 14 residues long. CDR1 and CDR2 from the germline V gene are SNHLY and FYNNEI. V was cut by 7 bases and J by 5 bases, with 15 bases left in between. CDR3 DNA sequence: TGTGCCAGCAACCCCCTTCAGGGCCATCAGCCCCAGCATTTT. It specifies CASNPLQGHQPQHF.

This clone was recorded only once. The chain has TRBV5-4 and TRBJ2-5, with a possible D match to TRBD1 (6 bases). The CDR3 contains 13 residues. Trimming left V 1 base short and J 3 bases short, with 7 bases between. From germline, CDR1 is SGHNT and CDR2 YYREEE (reference sequence). CDR3 sequence: CASSLTGKETQYF. Here the CDR3 DNA reads TGTGCCAGCAGCTTGACAGGGAAAGAGACCCAGTACTTC. Full variable domain (outside the CDR3, taken from reference TRBV5-4 and TRBJ2-5): ETGVTQSPTHLIKTRGQQVTLRCSSQSGHNTVSWYQQALGQGPQFIFQYYREEENGRGNFPPRFSGLQFPNYSSELNVNALELDDSALYLCASSLTGKETQYFGPGTRLLVL.

The genes are TRBV27 and TRBJ2-7, with D possibly matching TRBD1 (6 bases). This CDR3 comprises 13 residues. The germline gives CDR1 MNHEY, CDR2 SMNVEV (reference sequence). The V and J ends lost 10 bases and 7 bases respectively, with 20 bases between them. CDR3 sequence: CATAGAGAFEQYF. Here the CDR3 DNA reads TGTGCCACCGCAGGGGCAGGAGCCTTTGAGCAGTACTTC.

The V call is TRBV7-6, the J call TRBJ2-1, with 8 bases fitting TRBD2. Germline CDR1 is SGHVS and CDR2 is FNYEAQ. The CDR3 extends over 16 amino acids. Trimming cost V 5 bases and J 0 bases; bases outside gene matches: 6. The CDR3 region is CASSHLSGSSYNEQFF. In DNA form, the CDR3 reads TGTGCCAGCAGCCACCTCAGCGGGAGCTCCTACAATGAGCAGTTCTTC.

The gene calls are TRBV19 and TRBJ1-4, with D tentatively TRBD1 (6 bases). The V gene lost 6 bases and the J gene lost 0 bases, with 8 bases spanning the gap. From germline, CDR1 is LNHDA and CDR2 SQIVND (reference sequence). The CDR3 covers 14 residues. The CDR3 sequence: CASSDRPTNEKLFF. The CDR3 coding sequence is TGTGCCAGTAGCGACAGGCCAACTAATGAAAAACTGTTTTTT.

This chain joins TRBV6-5 and TRBJ1-2, with 12 positions matching TRBD1. V gave up 4 bases and J gave up 7 bases; unmatched junction bases: 10. CDR3 size: 16 residues. Looked up from germline, CDR1 is MNHEY and CDR2 is SVGAGI. CDR3 protein: CASSLTGTGGIGGYTF. The CDR3 region has the DNA TGTGCCAGCAGTTTAACCGGGACAGGGGGCATTGGTGGCTACACCTTC.

V usage is TRBV3-1 (or the pseudogene TRBV3-2) and J usage is TRBJ2-1, with D possibly being TRBD2 (5 bases). V lost 6 bases, J lost 9 bases, and 18 bases lay in between. The germline V gene has CDR1 LGHDT and CDR2 YNNKEL (reference sequence). This CDR3 has 14 amino acids. CDR3 region: CASRLGQIRGEQFF. The CDR3 nucleotides read TGTGCCAGCAGGTTAGGCCAGATTCGGGGTGAGCAGTTCTTC.

The CDR3 bases are TGTGCCAGCAGCTTGTCCGACAGGGGGGGTCAGCCCCAGCATTTT. This codes for CASSLSDRGGQPQHF. The J gene is TRBJ1-5, the V gene TRBV5-5, with TRBD1 identical over 9 bases. This CDR3 comprises 15 residues. Looked up from germline, CDR1 is SGHKS and CDR2 is YYEKEE (reference sequence). The trim removed 1 base at V and 6 bases at J, leaving 5 bases unmatched.

The V call is TRBV10-3, the J call TRBJ2-7; 11 bases map to TRBD2. The CDR3 loop spans 15 amino acids. V was pared by 6 bases and J by 2 bases, with 6 bases of the junction left unmatched. Germline loops: CDR1 ENHRY, CDR2 SYGVKD. CDR3 in amino acids: CAISLLAGEPYEQYF. CDR3 DNA sequence: TGTGCCATCAGCTTACTAGCGGGAGAACCCTACGAGCAGTACTTC.

This sequence joins TRBV11-2 and TRBJ2-6; the D gene is possibly TRBD1 (6 bases). Between the trimmed V and J ends, which lost 5 bases and 2 bases, there was a span of 10 bases. The CDR3 has 15 amino acids. Germline lookup yields CDR1 SGHAT and CDR2 FQNNGV. DNA for the CDR3: TGTGCCAGCAGCGCACACAGGGCTGGGGCCAACGTCCTGACTTTC. This translates into CASSAHRAGANVLTF.

This clone was detected once. V and J are TRBV28 and TRBJ1-2; D may be TRBD1 (6 bases). The V and J ends lost 6 bases and 4 bases respectively, with 12 bases between them. This CDR3 contains 13 residues. The germline V gene has CDR1 MDHEN and CDR2 SYDVKM. Written as DNA, the CDR3 is TGTGCCAGCAGCCAAACAGGGCCCTATGGCTACACCTTC. Protein: CASSQTGPYGYTF.

The chain uses TRBV19 and TRBJ2-2; tentative D call: TRBD1 (5 bases). Trimming left V 8 bases short and J 1 base short, with 20 bases between. This CDR3 contains 17 residues. Germline loops: CDR1 LNHDA, CDR2 SQIVND (reference sequence). CDR3 sequence: CASSLLLGRRNTGELFF. The CDR3 region has the DNA TGTGCCAGTTCTCTTCTCTTGGGGCGGAGGAACACCGGGGAGCTGTTTTTT.

The chain combines TRBV7-2 with TRBJ1-6, with 9 nucleotides matching TRBD1. The germline gives CDR1 SGHTA, CDR2 FQGNSA. Trimming took 11 bases from V and 7 from J; bases not matched to a gene: 9. This CDR3 contains 14 residues. The CDR3 DNA sequence: TGTGCCGCAACAGGGGGCTTGAGGAATTCACCCCTCCACTTT. Amino acid sequence: CAATGGLRNSPLHF. The full variable domain, rest sourced from reference TRBV7-2 and TRBJ1-6, is GAGVSQSPSNKVTEKGKDVELRCDPISGHTALYWYRQSLGQGLEFLIYFQGNSAPDKSGLPSDRFSAERTGGSVSTLTIQRTQQEDSAVYLCAATGGLRNSPLHFGNGTRLTVT.

Concerning this clone itself: The junction does not match germline at one end; this may be a read error. The chain has TRBV28 and TRBJ1-1, with 11 bases fitting TRBD1. CDR3 length: 15 residues. Germline CDR1 reads MDHEN; CDR2 reads SYDVKM. The CDR3 reads CASSFPSGTGGSIVF. The CDR3 bases are TGTGCCAGCAGTTTCCCCAGTGGGACAGGGGGAAGTATCGTCTTT.

Remarks on this clone: Other DNA sequences of this sample code for an identical CDR3. This rearrangement joins TRBV5-1 to TRBJ2-1; TRBD2 aligns across 8 bases. The CDR3 has 15 amino acids. The trim removed 4 bases at V and 0 bases at J, leaving 3 bases unmatched. The germline V gene encodes CDR1 SGHRS and CDR2 YFSETQ. The CDR3 here is CASSPSGSSYNEQFF. The CDR3 DNA follows: TGCGCCAGCAGCCCTAGCGGGTCCTCCTACAATGAGCAGTTCTTC.

The J gene is TRBJ2-7, the V gene TRBV19, with D possibly being TRBD1 (6 bases). The CDR3 is 15 amino acids. V dropped 10 bases and J dropped 5 bases, with 24 bases sitting between them. Germline values: CDR1 LNHDA, CDR2 SQIVND (reference sequence). The CDR3 coding sequence is TGTGCCACCCTCTCACAGGGAATTTCTCCCGACGAGCAGTACTTC. This sequence encodes CATLSQGISPDEQYF. Combining the CDR3 with reference TRBV19 and TRBJ2-7 gives the whole variable domain DGGITQSPKYLFRKEGQNVTLSCEQNLNHDAMYWYRQDPGQGLRLIYYSQIVNDFQKGDIAEGYSVSREKKESFPLTVTSAQKNPTAFYLCATLSQGISPDEQYFGPGTRLTVT.

V usage is TRBV7-2 and J usage is TRBJ2-3; tentatively, D is TRBD1 (5 bases). CDR1 and CDR2 from the germline V gene are SGHTA and FQGNSA. The length of the CDR3 is 13 residues. V lost 5 bases and J 8 bases, leaving 14 bases between the germline ends. CDR3: CASSVAGIGTQYF. The CDR3 DNA follows: TGTGCCAGCAGCGTCGCAGGGATCGGTACGCAGTATTTT.

The CDR3 region is CASSLGRHYEQYF. In DNA form, the CDR3 reads TGTGCCAGCAGCCTGGGCCGACACTACGAGCAGTACTTC. The gene calls are TRBV6-2 or TRBV6-3 and TRBJ2-7; D is unclear. The CDR3 spans 13 residues. Deletions cut 6 bases from V and 3 bases from J, with 12 bases between. CDR1 and CDR2 (germline): MNHEY, SVGEGT.

The rearrangement uses TRBV11-2 and TRBJ1-6, with 7 bases lining up with TRBD1. Germline V gene data show CDR1 as SGHAT and CDR2 as FQNNGV. V shed 4 bases, J shed 7 bases, and the junction held 4 bases outside the gene matches. The CDR3 loop spans 14 amino acids. CDR3 bases: TGTGCCAGCAGCTCGTGGACAGGCAATTCACCCCTCCACTTT. Amino acid sequence: CASSSWTGNSPLHF.

The chain combines TRBV18 with TRBJ2-5; D remains unclear. This CDR3 region has 11 residues. Germline-derived CDR1 and CDR2 are KGHSH and LQKENI. Deletions cut 5 bases from V and 3 bases from J, with 4 bases between. CDR3 bases: TGTGCCAGCTCATCGGAAGAGACCCAGTACTTC. Translating it yields CASSSEETQYF.

This chain links TRBV5-1 with TRBJ2-7; 8 nucleotides match TRBD2. The CDR3 sequence is 17 residues long. Trimming at V came to 2 bases and at J to 1 base, leaving 11 bases not matched to a gene. Germline V gene sequence: CDR1 SGHRS, CDR2 YFSETQ. CDR3 in DNA: TGCGCCAGCAGCTTAGTTCCTAGCGGGCAACCTTCCTACGAGCAGTACTTC. Translated: CASSLVPSGQPSYEQYF.

This sequence joins TRBV11-2 and TRBJ2-7; TRBD2 is a possible D gene (5 bases). The CDR3 has 16 residues. V was trimmed by 5 bases and J by 0 bases, leaving 17 bases between them. Germline lookup yields CDR1 SGHAT and CDR2 FQNNGV. CDR3 coding DNA: TGTGCCAGCAGCCGAAGTTGGACTGGCGGCTCCTACGAGCAGTACTTC. Protein: CASSRSWTGGSYEQYF.